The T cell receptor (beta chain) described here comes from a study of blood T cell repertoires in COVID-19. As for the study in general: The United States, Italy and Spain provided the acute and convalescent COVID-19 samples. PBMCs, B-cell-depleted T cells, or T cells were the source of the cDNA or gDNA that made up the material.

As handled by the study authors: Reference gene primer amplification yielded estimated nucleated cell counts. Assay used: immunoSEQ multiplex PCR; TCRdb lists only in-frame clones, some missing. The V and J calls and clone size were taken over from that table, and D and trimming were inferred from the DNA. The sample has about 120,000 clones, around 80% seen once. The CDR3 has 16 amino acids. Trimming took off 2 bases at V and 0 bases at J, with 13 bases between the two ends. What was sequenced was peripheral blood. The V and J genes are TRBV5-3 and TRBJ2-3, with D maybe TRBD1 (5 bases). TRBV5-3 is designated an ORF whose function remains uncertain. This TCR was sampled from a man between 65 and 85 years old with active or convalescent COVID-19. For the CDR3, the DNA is TGTGCCAGAAGCTTCCCCTACAGGCCTAGCACAGATACGCAGTATTTT. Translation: CARSFPYRPSTDTQYF.